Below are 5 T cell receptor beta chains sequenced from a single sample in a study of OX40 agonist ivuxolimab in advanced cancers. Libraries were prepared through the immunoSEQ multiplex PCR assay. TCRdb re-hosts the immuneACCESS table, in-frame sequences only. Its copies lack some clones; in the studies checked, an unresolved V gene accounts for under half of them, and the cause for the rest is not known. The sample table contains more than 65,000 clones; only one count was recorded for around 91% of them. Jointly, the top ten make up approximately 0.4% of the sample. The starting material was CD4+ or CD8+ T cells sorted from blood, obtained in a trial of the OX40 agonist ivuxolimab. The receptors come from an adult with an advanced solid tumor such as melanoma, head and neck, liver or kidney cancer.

CDR3 residues: CASSERPLGGNTIYF. CDR3 DNA sequence: TGTGCCAGCAGTGAACGCCCCCTGGGGGGGAACACCATATATTTT. V is TRBV6-1 and J is TRBJ1-3; D perhaps matches TRBD1 (5 bases). Trimming shortened V by 2 bases and J by 7 bases, and 15 bases separated the two germline ends. Germline V gene data show CDR1 as MNHNS and CDR2 as SASEGT. The CDR3 loop spans 15 amino acids.

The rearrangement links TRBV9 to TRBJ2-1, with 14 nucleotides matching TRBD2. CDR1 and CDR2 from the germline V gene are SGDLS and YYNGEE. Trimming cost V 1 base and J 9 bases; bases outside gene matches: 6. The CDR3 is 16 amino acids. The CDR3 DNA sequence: TGTGCCAGCAGCGTACCCGGGACTAGCGGGAGAGGTGAGCAGTTCTTC. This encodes CASSVPGTSGRGEQFF.

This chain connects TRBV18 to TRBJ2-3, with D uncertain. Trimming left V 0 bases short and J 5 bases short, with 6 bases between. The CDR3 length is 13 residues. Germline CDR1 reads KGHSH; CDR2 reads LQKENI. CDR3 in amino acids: CASSPPAQDTQYF. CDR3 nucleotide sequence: TGTGCCAGCTCACCACCAGCACAAGATACGCAGTATTTT.

The CDR3 sequence is CASSPNTRTGGTEAFF. DNA for the CDR3: TGTGCCAGCAGCCCCAACACCCGGACAGGGGGCACTGAAGCTTTCTTT. The chain joins TRBV7-8 to TRBJ1-1; 10 nucleotides align to TRBD1. The germline V gene has CDR1 SGHVS and CDR2 FQNEAQ. The trim removed 5 bases at V and 4 bases at J, leaving 10 bases unmatched. The CDR3 totals 16 residues.

The CDR3 reads CASSLKAGLPYNEQFF. CDR3 coding DNA: TGTGCCAGCAGTCTAAAGGCGGGCCTCCCCTACAATGAGCAGTTCTTC. This chain links TRBV27 with TRBJ2-1; TRBD2 is a possible D gene (5 bases). CDR3 length: 16 amino acids. Trimming took off 5 bases at V and 2 bases at J, with 16 bases between the two ends. Germline V CDR1 and CDR2: MNHEY, SMNVEV (reference sequence).